These 9 T cell receptor beta chains share one sample of origin, sequenced in a study of T cells in Graves' hyperthyroidism and ophthalmopathy. Researchers amplified the TCR beta CDR3 regions from RNA transcripts. In the first-round RT-PCR of the TCR CDR3, the HTBI primer set was used. Each CDR3 protein is one row after TCRdb ran MiXCR on the multiplex PCR reads. This repertoire shows some 600,000 distinct CDR3 sequences, roughly 13% found once; its top ten account for 5.8%. Sequencing was carried out using blood. These receptors all stem from a woman aged 25 to 39 with Graves' hyperthyroidism that later progressed to Graves' ophthalmopathy.

This clonotype appeared many times. The chain employs TRBV15 and TRBJ2-3, with 8 bases fitting TRBD2. The CDR3 length is 17 residues. The germline gives CDR1 LNHNV, CDR2 YYDKDF (reference sequence). Trimming at V came to 4 bases and at J to 2 bases, leaving 11 bases not matched to a gene. CDR3 sequence: CATSTRTGTRATDTQYF. DNA for the CDR3: TGTGCCACCAGCACCAGGACCGGGACTAGAGCCACAGATACGCAGTATTTT.

The table lists this clonotype with many counts. The chain uses TRBV6-2 or TRBV6-3 and TRBJ1-5; 7 positions match TRBD1. Germline CDR1 is MNHEY and CDR2 is SVGEGT. The CDR3 runs 17 residues. J lost 1 base, V lost 0 bases, and 6 bases had no gene match. The CDR3 loop reads CASSYSESRGSNQPQHF. The CDR3, as DNA: TGTGCCAGCAGTTACTCCGAATCCAGGGGGAGCAATCAGCCCCAGCATTTT.

The CDR3 protein is CSARKGVNTEAFF. For the CDR3, the DNA is TGCAGTGCTAGGAAAGGGGTGAACACTGAAGCTTTCTTT. The V and J genes are TRBV20-1 and TRBJ1-1; a weak D match, TRBD1 (5 bases). V lost 3 bases and J lost 0, with 8 bases in between. Germline V gene data show CDR1 as DFQATT and CDR2 as SNEGSKA (reference sequence). This CDR3 spans 13 amino acids.

The chain uses TRBV10-1 and TRBJ2-1; weak D call: TRBD2 (6 bases). Germline V lookup: CDR1 WNHNN, CDR2 SYGVQD (reference sequence). The CDR3 contains 14 residues. V was trimmed by 3 bases and J by 8 bases, leaving 14 bases between them. This CDR3 is CASSEGGPRDEQFF. The CDR3 DNA reads TGCGCCAGCAGTGAAGGAGGGCCTCGGGATGAGCAGTTCTTC.

This clonotype was seen at least ten times. The chain combines TRBV24-1 with TRBJ2-1, with D possibly matching TRBD1 (6 bases). The germline CDR1 and CDR2 sequences are KGHDR and SFDVKD. The CDR3 covers 15 residues. The V and J ends lost 2 bases and 7 bases respectively, with 14 bases between them. CDR3 sequence (DNA): TGTGCCACCAGTGATTCCTGGACAGTCGATAATGAGCAGTTCTTC. Protein sequence: CATSDSWTVDNEQFF.

This clonotype has a handful of counts. The chain recombines TRBV4-2 with TRBJ2-7; 9 positions match TRBD2. Germline CDR1 reads LGHNA; CDR2 reads YNFKEQ. The J segment lost 3 bases and the V segment lost 4 bases, leaving 10 bases of the junction unmatched. The length of the CDR3 is 16 residues. The CDR3 bases are TGTGCCAGCAGCCCCCAGGGGCGGGAGGGTGACTACGAGCAGTACTTC. Amino acids: CASSPQGREGDYEQYF.

Comments on this clonotype: It may be a read error: a sequence one base away is much more abundant. The chain has TRBV10-3 and TRBJ1-6; the match to TRBD1 covers 7 bases. Germline values: CDR1 ENHRY, CDR2 SYGVKD. CDR3 length: 14 residues. V trimming: 8 bases; J trimming: 5 bases; junction bases outside the gene matches: 6. CDR3 sequence: CAIGGDSNNSPLHF. DNA of the CDR3: TGTGCCATCGGTGGGGACAGCAATAATTCACCCCTCCACTTT.

This clonotype has a count of ten or more. The chain carries TRBV5-1 and TRBJ2-1; the match to TRBD1 covers 7 bases. The CDR3 sequence is 15 residues long. From germline, CDR1 is SGHRS and CDR2 YFSETQ. V lost 0 bases, J lost 5 bases, and 5 bases stayed unmatched. In DNA, the CDR3 is TGCGCCAGCAGCTTGGGCCGGGACAGAGACAATGAGCAGTTCTTC. Translated, it gives CASSLGRDRDNEQFF. The full variable domain, completed using reference TRBV5-1 and TRBJ2-1, is KAGVTQTPRYLIKTRGQQVTLSCSPISGHRSVSWYQQTPGQGLQFLFEYFSETQRNKGNFPGRFSGRQFSNSRSEMNVSTLELGDSALYLCASSLGRDRDNEQFFGPGTRLTVL.

This clonotype was observed a few times. V gene TRBV4-2 combines with J gene TRBJ2-1, with 7 nucleotides matching TRBD2. Germline values: CDR1 LGHNA, CDR2 YNFKEQ. After removal of 4 bases from V and 2 bases from J, the junction contained 5 bases not matched to a gene. The CDR3 length is 15 residues. The CDR3 DNA reads as TGTGCCAGCAGCCGTTACGGGACTACCTACAATGAGCAGTTCTTC. Its translation is CASSRYGTTYNEQFF.